This TCR beta chain originates from a study of T cells in Graves' hyperthyroidism and ophthalmopathy. CDR3 length: 15 residues. Germline V CDR1 and CDR2: SGHTS, YDEGEE. Trimming took off 2 bases at V and 6 bases at J, with 14 bases between the two ends. These patients, aged 18 to 65, had recently diagnosed hyperthyroidism lasting under 2 months. PBMCs were collected from a 10 ml volume of fresh peripheral blood. From RNA transcripts, TCR beta CDR3 regions were amplified. First-round RT-PCR targeting the TCR CDR3 was performed with the HTBI primer set. Via MiXCR, TCRdb re-called the multiplex PCR reads, giving one row per CDR3 protein. Among hundreds of thousands of distinct CDR3 sequences listed, roughly 13% were seen once. This clonotype was picked up a small number of times.

Sequencing was carried out using blood. The receptor was isolated from a woman in her 30s with Graves' hyperthyroidism that later progressed to Graves' ophthalmopathy. V and J are TRBV5-8 and TRBJ2-2, with D possibly called TRBD1 or TRBD2 (5 bases each). CDR3 in amino acids: CASSFSGPTSGELFF. The CDR3 nucleotides are TGTGCCAGCAGCTTTTCGGGACCGACCTCCGGGGAGCTGTTTTTT.